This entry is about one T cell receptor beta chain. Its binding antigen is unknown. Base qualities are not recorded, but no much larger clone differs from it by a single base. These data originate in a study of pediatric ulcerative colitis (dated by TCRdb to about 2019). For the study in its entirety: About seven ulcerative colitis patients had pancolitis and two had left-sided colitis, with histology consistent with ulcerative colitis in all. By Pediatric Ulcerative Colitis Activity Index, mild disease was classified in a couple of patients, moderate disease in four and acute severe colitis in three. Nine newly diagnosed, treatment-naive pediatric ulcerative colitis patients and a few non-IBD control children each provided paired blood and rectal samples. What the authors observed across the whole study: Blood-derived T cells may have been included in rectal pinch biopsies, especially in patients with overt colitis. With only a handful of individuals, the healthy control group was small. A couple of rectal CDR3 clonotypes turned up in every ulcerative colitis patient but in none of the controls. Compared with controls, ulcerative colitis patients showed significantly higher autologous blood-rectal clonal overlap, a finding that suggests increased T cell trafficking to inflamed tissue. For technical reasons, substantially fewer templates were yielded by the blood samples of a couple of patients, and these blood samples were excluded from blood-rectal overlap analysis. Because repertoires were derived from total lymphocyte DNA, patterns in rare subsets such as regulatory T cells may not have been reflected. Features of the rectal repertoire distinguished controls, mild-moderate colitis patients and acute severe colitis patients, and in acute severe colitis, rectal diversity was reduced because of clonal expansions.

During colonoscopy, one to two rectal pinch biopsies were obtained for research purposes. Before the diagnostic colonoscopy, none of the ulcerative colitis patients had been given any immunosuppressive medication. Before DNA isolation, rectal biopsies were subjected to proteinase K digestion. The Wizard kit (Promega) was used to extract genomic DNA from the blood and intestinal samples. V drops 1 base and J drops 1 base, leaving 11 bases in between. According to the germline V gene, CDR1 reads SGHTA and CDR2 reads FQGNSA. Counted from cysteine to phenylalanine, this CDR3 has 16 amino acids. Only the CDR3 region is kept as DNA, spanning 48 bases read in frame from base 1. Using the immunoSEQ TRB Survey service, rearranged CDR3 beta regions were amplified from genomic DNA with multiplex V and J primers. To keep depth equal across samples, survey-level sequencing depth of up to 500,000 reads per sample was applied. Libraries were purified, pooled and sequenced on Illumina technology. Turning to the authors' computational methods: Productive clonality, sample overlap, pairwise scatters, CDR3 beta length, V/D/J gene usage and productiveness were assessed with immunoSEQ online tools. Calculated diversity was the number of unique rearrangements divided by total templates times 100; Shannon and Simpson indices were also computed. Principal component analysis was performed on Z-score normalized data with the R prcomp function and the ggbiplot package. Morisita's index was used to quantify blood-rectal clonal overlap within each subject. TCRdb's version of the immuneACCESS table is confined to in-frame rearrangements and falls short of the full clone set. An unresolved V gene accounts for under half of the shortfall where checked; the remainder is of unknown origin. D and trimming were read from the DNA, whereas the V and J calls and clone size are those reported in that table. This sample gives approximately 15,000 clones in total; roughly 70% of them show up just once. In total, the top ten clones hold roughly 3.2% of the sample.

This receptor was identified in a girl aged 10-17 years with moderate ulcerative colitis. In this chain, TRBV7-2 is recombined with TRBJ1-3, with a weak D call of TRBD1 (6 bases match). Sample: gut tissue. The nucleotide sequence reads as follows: TGTGCCAGCAGCTTAGTAGGGGGAGGGTCTGGAAACACCATATATTTT. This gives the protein CASSLVGGGSGNTIYF.